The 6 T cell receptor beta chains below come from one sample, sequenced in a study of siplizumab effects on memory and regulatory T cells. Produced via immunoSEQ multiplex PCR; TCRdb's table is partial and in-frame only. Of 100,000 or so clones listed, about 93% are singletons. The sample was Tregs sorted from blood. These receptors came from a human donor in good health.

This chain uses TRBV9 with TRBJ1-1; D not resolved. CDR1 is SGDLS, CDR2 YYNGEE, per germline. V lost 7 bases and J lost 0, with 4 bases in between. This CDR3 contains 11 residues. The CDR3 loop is CASGVNTEAFF. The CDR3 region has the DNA TGTGCCAGCGGGGTGAACACTGAAGCTTTCTTT.

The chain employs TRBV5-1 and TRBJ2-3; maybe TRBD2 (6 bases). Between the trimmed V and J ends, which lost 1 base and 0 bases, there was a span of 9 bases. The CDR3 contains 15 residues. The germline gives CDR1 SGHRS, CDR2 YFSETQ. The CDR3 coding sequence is TGCGCCAGCAGCTTGTCGGGAGTAAGCACAGATACGCAGTATTTT. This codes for CASSLSGVSTDTQYF.

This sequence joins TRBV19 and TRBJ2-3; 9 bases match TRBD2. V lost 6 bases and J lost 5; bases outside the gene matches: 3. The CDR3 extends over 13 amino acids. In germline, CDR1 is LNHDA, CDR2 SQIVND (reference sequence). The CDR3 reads CASRLAGKDTQYF. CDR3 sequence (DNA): TGTGCCAGTAGACTAGCGGGTAAAGATACGCAGTATTTT.

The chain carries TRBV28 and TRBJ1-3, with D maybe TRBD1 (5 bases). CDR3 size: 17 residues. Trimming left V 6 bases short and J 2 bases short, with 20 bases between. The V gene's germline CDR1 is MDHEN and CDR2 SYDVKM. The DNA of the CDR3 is TGTGCCAGCAGCCTTACCGACAGAAGGTTCGCTGGAAACACCATATATTTT. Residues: CASSLTDRRFAGNTIYF.

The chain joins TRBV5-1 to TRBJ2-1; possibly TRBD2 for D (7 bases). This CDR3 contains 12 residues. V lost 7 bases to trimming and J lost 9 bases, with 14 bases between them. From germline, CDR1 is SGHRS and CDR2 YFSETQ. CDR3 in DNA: TGCGCCAGCCGGTGGGGAGGGGGTGAGCAGTTCTTC. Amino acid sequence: CASRWGGGEQFF.

CDR3 coding DNA: TGTGCCAGCTCACCTGGTTTTGGGACAGGGGGCCAATCTGGGGCCAACGTCCTGACTTTC. Protein product: CASSPGFGTGGQSGANVLTF. The chain has TRBV18 and TRBJ2-6; the match to TRBD1 covers 12 bases. Germline lookup yields CDR1 KGHSH and CDR2 LQKENI. The length of the CDR3 is 20 residues. V was pared by 3 bases and J by 1 base, with 10 bases of the junction left unmatched. Complete variable domain (other parts from reference TRBV18 and TRBJ2-6): NAGVMQNPRHLVRRRGQEARLRCSPMKGHSHVYWYRQLPEEGLKFMVYLQKENIIDESGMPKERFSAEFPKEGPSILRIQQVVRGDSAAYFCASSPGFGTGGQSGANVLTFGAGSRLTVL.